This TCR beta chain emerged from a study of blood T cell repertoires in COVID-19. Study-wide context: The United States, Italy and Spain supplied acute and convalescent COVID-19 samples.

Per the authors' pipeline: Reference gene primer amplification yielded estimated nucleated cell counts. The protocol was immunoSEQ multiplex PCR, while the TCRdb copy is restricted to in-frame clones and leaves out a portion. V and J calls and clone size are those listed in that table; D and trimming were worked out from the DNA. Here the sample spans about 100,000 clones, roughly 85% being singletons. Germline V lookup: CDR1 KGHDR, CDR2 SFDVKD. The CDR3 spans 14 residues. Trimming took off 3 bases at V and 6 bases at J, with 10 bases between the two ends. Material: peripheral blood. This clonotype originated in a man in his 70s with active or convalescent COVID-19. The V call is TRBV24-1, the J call TRBJ2-2, with D unclear. CDR3 sequence reads: CATSDPVTAGELFF. The CDR3 DNA reads as TGTGCCACCAGTGATCCGGTTACGGCCGGGGAGCTGTTTTTT.